Listed here are 22 T cell receptor beta chains from one sample, sequenced in a study of post-analysis software for immune sequencing data. General study findings and limits: A few TRBV segments (TRBV5-6, TRBV5-1 and TRBV20-1 among them) occurred more frequently in patients than in controls.

Tagging with unique molecular identifiers was a feature of the TCR beta cDNA libraries. TCRdb redid the calling of the PCR reads with MiXCR, one entry per CDR3 protein. In the table there are roughly 600,000 distinct CDR3 sequences, about 44% of which are singletons. Their antigen targets remain unknown. Source material: blood. The source of these receptors is a girl between 5 and 17 years old with multiple sclerosis.

This clonotype has only a few counts. The chain carries TRBV7-9 and TRBJ2-7, with a possible D match to TRBD1 (6 bases). Germline lookup yields CDR1 SEHNR and CDR2 FQNEAQ (reference sequence). The CDR3 has 17 residues. Trimming took 5 bases from V and 4 from J, leaving 24 bases between them. The CDR3 coding sequence is TGTGCCAGCAGCGCCCGTGGCACTAGATCAGGGGATTACGAGCAGTACTTC. Amino acid sequence: CASSARGTRSGDYEQYF.

The chain employs TRBV10-3 and TRBJ1-2; 8 bases are a match to TRBD1. V was pared by 9 bases and J by 6 bases, with 3 bases of the junction left unmatched. This CDR3 comprises 11 residues. Germline loops: CDR1 ENHRY, CDR2 SYGVKD. The CDR3 sequence: CAITDRDGYTF. CDR3 DNA sequence: TGTGCCATAACGGACAGGGATGGCTACACCTTC.

V usage is TRBV7-9 and J usage is TRBJ2-3, with D perhaps TRBD2 (6 bases). Trimming pared 5 bases from V and 0 bases from J, leaving 18 bases between. The CDR3 length is 17 residues. CDR1 is SEHNR and CDR2 is FQNEAQ in the germline V gene (reference sequence). The CDR3 protein is CASSPARRGLSTDTQYF. The CDR3 DNA reads TGTGCCAGCAGCCCTGCCCGGCGGGGCCTTAGCACAGATACGCAGTATTTT.

The V call is TRBV12-3 or TRBV12-4, the J call TRBJ1-2, with D perhaps TRBD1 (6 bases). The CDR3 sequence is 15 residues long. Trimming cost V 4 bases and J 3 bases, with 15 bases left between them. The CDR3 is CASSWVFDRHYGYTF. As DNA, the CDR3 is TGTGCCAGCAGTTGGGTGTTTGACAGGCACTATGGCTACACCTTC.

The V call is TRBV12-3 or TRBV12-4, the J call TRBJ2-7, with D perhaps TRBD2 (6 bases). Trimming stripped 3 bases from V and 3 bases from J, with 21 bases between. This CDR3 region has 17 residues. CDR3 sequence: CASSFRSGGAGYYEQYF. The CDR3 DNA reads as TGTGCCAGCAGTTTTAGGTCCGGAGGGGCAGGGTACTACGAGCAGTACTTC.

This clonotype has just a few counts. The chain links TRBV20-1 to TRBJ2-5, with D perhaps matching TRBD1 (6 bases). The V end was cut by 5 bases, the J end by 3 bases, with 19 bases between. CDR1 is DFQATT, CDR2 SNEGSKA, per germline (reference sequence). CDR3 size: 15 residues. The chain's CDR3 is CSAGPTGQLEETQYF. The CDR3 nucleotides read TGCAGTGCTGGACCCACCGGACAGTTAGAAGAGACCCAGTACTTC.

The chain joins TRBV29-1 to TRBJ1-2, with unresolved D. V was trimmed by 1 base and J by 4 bases, leaving 7 bases between them. The CDR3 has 12 residues. Germline V lookup: CDR1 SQVTM, CDR2 ANQGSEA. CDR3 sequence reads: CSVEVQAYGYTF. Written as DNA, the CDR3 is TGCAGCGTTGAAGTCCAGGCCTATGGCTACACCTTC.

The chain employs TRBV4-1 and TRBJ2-2; 7 bases line up with TRBD1. From germline, CDR1 is MGHRA and CDR2 YSYEKL. J lost 8 bases, V lost 1 base, and 7 bases had no gene match. The CDR3 contains 15 residues. The CDR3 sequence: CASSQVRTGFGELFF. The CDR3 DNA reads as TGCGCCAGCAGCCAAGTAAGGACAGGATTTGGGGAGCTGTTTTTT.

The J gene is TRBJ2-7, the V gene TRBV7-3; tentative D call: TRBD1 (6 bases). The germline V gene encodes CDR1 SGHTA and CDR2 FQGTGA. V gave up 11 bases and J gave up 4 bases, with 27 bases separating them. CDR3 size: 16 residues. The DNA of the CDR3 is TGTGCCCAAGGGGGTTACGGACTGACACTTCAATACGAGCAGTACTTC. Protein: CAQGGYGLTLQYEQYF.

V and J are TRBV10-3 and TRBJ2-2, with D unresolved. Trimming took 0 bases from V and 2 from J, leaving 4 bases between them. CDR1 is ENHRY and CDR2 is SYGVKD in the germline V gene. The CDR3 spans 14 residues. CDR3 loop: CAISESLNTGELFF. CDR3 DNA sequence: TGTGCCATCAGTGAGTCACTCAACACCGGGGAGCTGTTTTTT.

This clonotype showed up just a few times. V is TRBV12-3 or TRBV12-4 and J is TRBJ1-2, with 7 bases aligning to TRBD1. V shed 4 bases, J shed 7 bases, and the junction held 9 bases outside the gene matches. The CDR3 sequence is 14 residues long. The CDR3 region has the DNA TGTGCCAGCAGTTCCCGGGACAGCCGAGTTGGCTACACCTTC. This encodes CASSSRDSRVGYTF.

The chain is built from TRBV11-3 and TRBJ2-1; a weak D match, TRBD1 (6 bases). The germline V gene has CDR1 SGHNT and CDR2 YENEEA. The CDR3 consists of 18 residues. V gave up 1 base and J gave up 4 bases, with 20 bases separating them. The chain's CDR3 is CASSLASPQGGLYNEQFF. The CDR3 coding sequence is TGTGCCAGCAGCTTAGCGTCCCCACAGGGTGGATTGTACAATGAGCAGTTCTTC.

This clonotype was seen only a few times. V usage is TRBV20-1 and J usage is TRBJ1-5, with D perhaps TRBD1 (5 bases). Trimming took off 1 base at V and 3 bases at J, with 22 bases between the two ends. CDR1 DFQATT and CDR2 SNEGSKA come from the germline V gene (reference sequence). This CDR3 region has 18 residues. Here the CDR3 reads CSARVLGIGHLYNQPQHF. The CDR3, as DNA: TGCAGTGCTAGAGTTCTGGGGATCGGACATCTCTACAATCAGCCCCAGCATTTT.

The rearrangement uses TRBV5-1 and TRBJ1-2; D is uncertain. Trimming removed 0 bases from V and 4 bases from J, with 16 bases in between. The CDR3 is 16 residues long. Germline loops: CDR1 SGHRS, CDR2 YFSETQ. CDR3: CASSLGSDGKLYGYTF. The CDR3 DNA reads TGCGCCAGCAGCTTGGGATCGGACGGTAAACTCTATGGCTACACCTTC.

This clonotype turned up a few times. The CDR3: CASSFTGDEQYF. Here the CDR3 DNA reads TGTGCCAGCAGCTTCACGGGGGACGAGCAGTACTTC. The chain joins TRBV7-9 to TRBJ2-7, with D possibly being TRBD2 (6 bases). Germline V lookup: CDR1 SEHNR, CDR2 FQNEAQ (reference sequence). V was shortened by 3 bases and J by 5 bases, with 8 bases between the two germline ends. The CDR3 length is 12 residues.

The CDR3 region has the DNA TGTGCCAGCAGCCCCTCTACCGGGCAAACTGAAGCTTTCTTT. This gives the protein CASSPSTGQTEAFF. The chain couples TRBV7-2 to TRBJ1-1, with no clear D. V lost 5 bases and J 5 bases, leaving 15 bases between the germline ends. From germline, CDR1 is SGHTA and CDR2 FQGNSA. The CDR3 contains 14 residues.

This clonotype was recorded a few times. The genes are TRBV12-3 or TRBV12-4 and TRBJ2-1; TRBD1 matches 10 bases. The CDR3 extends over 18 amino acids. The junction had 11 bases not matched to a gene; V was cut back by 3 bases and J by 3 bases. CDR3 protein: CASSLFGTGEKGYNEQFF. Here the CDR3 DNA reads TGTGCCAGCAGTTTGTTCGGGACAGGGGAAAAAGGCTACAATGAGCAGTTCTTC.

The sample holds one count of this clonotype. This sequence joins TRBV6-5 and TRBJ1-2; TRBD1 matches 8 bases. Germline V lookup: CDR1 MNHEY, CDR2 SVGAGI. The CDR3 sequence is 16 residues long. V lost 2 bases and J lost 2; bases outside the gene matches: 7. The CDR3 bases are TGTGCCAGCAGTTACCTCACGACAGGGGCAAACTATGGCTACACCTTC. This codes for CASSYLTTGANYGYTF.

In this sample, this clonotype turned up a few times. The rearrangement links TRBV6-5 to TRBJ1-2; 7 bases agree with TRBD1. This CDR3 is built from 15 residues. Germline lookup yields CDR1 MNHEY and CDR2 SVGAGI. V dropped 6 bases and J dropped 1; count of bases not matched to a gene: 8. The DNA for the CDR3 is TGTGCCAGCAGGGACCCGGGACAGAGTAACTATGGCTACACCTTC. This sequence encodes CASRDPGQSNYGYTF.

This chain links TRBV6-7 with TRBJ2-5; D is possibly TRBD2 (5 bases). TRBV6-7 is an ORF, with its function uncertain. Trimming removed 2 bases at V and 3 bases at J, with 10 bases between. The CDR3 runs to 14 residues. CDR3 residues: CASSYAQREETQYF. The CDR3 DNA reads TGTGCCAGCAGTTACGCGCAGAGGGAAGAGACCCAGTACTTC.

The V call is TRBV5-1, the J call TRBJ1-2; no clear D gene. Looked up from germline, CDR1 is SGHRS and CDR2 is YFSETQ. This CDR3 region has 14 residues. Deletions cut 0 bases from V and 4 bases from J, with 10 bases between. The CDR3: CASSLGGRTYGYTF. CDR3 nucleotides: TGCGCCAGCAGCTTGGGGGGAAGAACCTATGGCTACACCTTC.

This chain links TRBV29-1 with TRBJ2-1, with D unclear. Germline lookup yields CDR1 SQVTM and CDR2 ANQGSEA. The CDR3 is made up of 11 amino acids. V was cut by 4 bases and J by 9 bases, with 10 bases left in between. The CDR3: CSVGPKVEQFF. In DNA, the CDR3 is TGCAGCGTTGGACCTAAAGTTGAGCAGTTCTTC.